This T cell receptor (beta chain) was documented in a study of blood T cell repertoires in COVID-19. About the research overall: Acute and convalescent COVID-19 samples came from the United States, Italy and Spain. From T cells, B-cell-depleted T cells, or PBMCs came the material, which was cDNA or gDNA.

In the authors' workflow: Using reference gene primer amplification, nucleated cell counts were estimated. Using immunoSEQ multiplex PCR, the repertoire was profiled, and TCRdb retains in-frame clones only, with some absent. From that table come the V and J calls and clone size; the DNA was used to work out D and trimming. This table holds approximately 250,000 clones, roughly 86% found once. The CDR3 totals 12 residues. CDR1 and CDR2 (germline): SNHLY, FYNNEI. V dropped 6 bases and J dropped 6; count of bases not matched to a gene: 2. Sequencing was carried out using peripheral blood. This chain links TRBV2 with TRBJ1-2; 9 nucleotides align to TRBD1. The receptor's source is a man aged 35-49 years with active or convalescent COVID-19. The CDR3 spells CASSTGGHGYTF. The CDR3 bases are TGTGCCAGCAGCACAGGGGGCCATGGCTACACCTTC.